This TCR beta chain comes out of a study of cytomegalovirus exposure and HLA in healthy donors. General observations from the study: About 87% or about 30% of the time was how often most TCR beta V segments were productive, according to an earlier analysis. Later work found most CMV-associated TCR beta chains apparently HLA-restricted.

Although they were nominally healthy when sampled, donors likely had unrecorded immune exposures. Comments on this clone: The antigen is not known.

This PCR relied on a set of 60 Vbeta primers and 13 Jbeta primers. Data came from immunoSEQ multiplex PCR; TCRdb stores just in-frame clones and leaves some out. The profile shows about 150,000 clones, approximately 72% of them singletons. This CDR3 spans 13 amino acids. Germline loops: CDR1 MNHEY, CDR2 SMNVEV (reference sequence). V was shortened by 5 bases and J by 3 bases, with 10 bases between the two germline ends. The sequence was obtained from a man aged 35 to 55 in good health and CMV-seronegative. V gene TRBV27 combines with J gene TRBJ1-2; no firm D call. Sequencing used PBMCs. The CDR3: CASSLGRDYGYTF. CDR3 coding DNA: TGTGCCAGCAGTCTCGGGAGGGACTATGGCTACACCTTC.